The TCR beta chain under discussion was sequenced for a study of PD-1 blockade in classical Hodgkin lymphoma. Time point indicated: cycle 4 day 1 (C4D1), after five to seven weeks of nivolumab. After autologous stem cell transplantation all patients relapsed, and prior brentuximab vedotin exposure differed between cohorts. The sample holds one count of this clone. Profiled with immunoSEQ multiplex PCR; TCRdb holds only in-frame clones, not every one. Of some 13,000 clones listed, 70% to 90% are singletons. The ends were cut back, 5 bases at V and 1 base at J, with 11 bases in the middle. The germline gives CDR1 SGHAT, CDR2 FQNNGV. The CDR3 runs to 14 residues.

This chain links TRBV11-2 with TRBJ1-1; tentative D call: TRBD1 (6 bases). The origin of this receptor is a human donor with classical Hodgkin lymphoma. The specimen comprised peripheral blood mononuclear cells (PBMCs), sampled before the fourth cycle of nivolumab. CDR3 nucleotide sequence: TGTGCCAGCAGCAACAGGGCTACGAACACTGAAGCTTTCTTT. It codes for CASSNRATNTEAFF.